This T cell receptor (beta chain) was retrieved from a study of T cell responses to AZD1222 COVID-19 vaccine. Profiled with immunoSEQ multiplex PCR; TCRdb holds only in-frame clones, not every one. The data hold some 120,000 clones, with roughly nine tenths observed a single time. Findings of the study overall: The span of vaccine-associated CD4 TCRs extended across spike, with dominance at 160-218 and 743-854. Close to half of spike-specific TCRs reportedly recognize unmutated variant regions. Clonal diversity was possibly underestimated; the donors were predominantly white British and more often female.

About this clone itself: Antigen: not known.

CDR1 is GTSNPN, CDR2 SVGIG, per germline (reference sequence). The CDR3 is 14 amino acids. The germline V and J ends were trimmed by 2 bases and 4 bases, with 14 bases remaining between them. The rearrangement links TRBV30 to TRBJ1-1; D uncertain. The TCR comes from an adult in good health. This specimen consisted of peripheral blood, obtained on day 0 of AZD1222 vaccination. The CDR3 here is CAWSLIGSGTEAFF. DNA for the CDR3: TGTGCCTGGAGTTTGATTGGAAGTGGCACTGAAGCTTTCTTT. The entire variable domain, with the rest obtained from reference TRBV30 and TRBJ1-1, is as follows: SQTIHQWPATLVQPVGSPLSLECTVEGTSNPNLYWYRQAAGRGLQLLFYSVGIGQISSEVPQNLSASRPQDRQFILSSKKLLLSDSGFYLCAWSLIGSGTEAFFGQGTRLTVV.